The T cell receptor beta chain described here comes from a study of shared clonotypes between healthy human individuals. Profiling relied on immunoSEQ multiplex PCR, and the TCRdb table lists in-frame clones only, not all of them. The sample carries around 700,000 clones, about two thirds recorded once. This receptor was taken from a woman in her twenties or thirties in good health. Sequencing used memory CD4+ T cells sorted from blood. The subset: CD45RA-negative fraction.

The CDR3: CASSLVVSGTEAFF. The CDR3 nucleotides read TGTGCCAGCAGCTTAGTTGTATCGGGTACTGAAGCTTTCTTT. The rearrangement joins TRBV11-2 to TRBJ1-1; D is unclear. Trimming took off 1 base at V and 5 bases at J, with 11 bases between the two ends. CDR1 is SGHAT, CDR2 FQNNGV, per germline. This CDR3 region has 14 residues.